The 27 T cell receptor beta chains given below trace back to one sample, sequenced in a study of blood T cells in healthy people across ages. It was with a sample-barcoded 5' primer and a J-beta primer mix that a second PCR of roughly 7 to 12 cycles was run. TCRdb passed the 5' RACE reads through MiXCR, listing each CDR3 protein once. The table has almost 1 million distinct CDR3 sequences, roughly 50% seen once. The sequencing input was blood. The receptors originated from a woman aged 60-75 years in good health.

This clonotype has a handful of counts. At one end, the junction sequence differs from germline, possibly due to a read error. CDR3: CACRLARGGTQYF. The CDR3 nucleotides are TGTGCCTGCAGACTAGCTCGAGGGGGTACGCAGTATTTT. V usage is TRBV2 and J usage is TRBJ2-3; TRBD2 is a possible D gene (7 bases). CDR3 length: 13 residues. CDR1 and CDR2 (germline): SNHLY, FYNNEI. The full variable domain, in which reference TRBV2 and TRBJ2-3 provide the parts outside the CDR3, is EPEVTQTPSHQVTQMGQEVILRCVPISNHLYFYWYRQILGQKVEFLVSFYNNEISEKSEIFDDQFSVERPDGSNFTLKIRSTKLEDSAMYFCACRLARGGTQYFGPGTRLTVL.

The rearrangement links TRBV7-8 to TRBJ1-1, with 9 bases fitting TRBD1. The J segment lost 0 bases and the V segment lost 5 bases, leaving 10 bases of the junction unmatched. This CDR3 comprises 17 residues. Germline V gene data show CDR1 as SGHVS and CDR2 as FQNEAQ. The CDR3 is CASSGRTGEILNTEAFF. The CDR3 DNA follows: TGTGCCAGCAGCGGGAGGACAGGGGAAATTTTGAACACTGAAGCTTTCTTT.

V and J are TRBV6-2 or TRBV6-3 and TRBJ2-5, with TRBD2 as a possible D gene (5 bases). V lost 3 bases and J 2 bases, leaving 10 bases between the germline ends. The CDR3 has 14 residues. Per the germline V gene, CDR1 is MNHEY and CDR2 is SVGEGT. The CDR3 reads CASSYAGRQETQYF. CDR3 DNA sequence: TGTGCCAGCAGTTATGCTGGGAGACAAGAGACCCAGTACTTC.

This clonotype was seen a handful of times. The V gene is TRBV28, the J gene TRBJ2-4; TRBD1 aligns across 7 bases. This CDR3 has 14 amino acids. Germline loops: CDR1 MDHEN, CDR2 SYDVKM. The junction had 12 bases not matched to a gene; V was cut back by 10 bases and J by 6 bases. CDR3 nucleotides: TGTGCCACCCGACAGGGTAGGGGTGGAAACATTCAGTACTTC. It translates to CATRQGRGGNIQYF.

This sequence joins TRBV20-1 and TRBJ2-7, with a possible D match to TRBD2 (5 bases). V gave up 6 bases and J gave up 3 bases, with 15 bases separating them. The CDR3 has 13 amino acids. The germline V gene has CDR1 DFQATT and CDR2 SNEGSKA (reference sequence). This chain's CDR3 is CSARGLSDYEQYF. The CDR3 DNA reads TGCAGTGCCCGCGGACTCTCTGACTACGAGCAGTACTTC.

V gene TRBV2 combines with J gene TRBJ2-6, with a possible D match to TRBD1 (5 bases). CDR3 size: 15 residues. V lost 4 bases and J 4 bases, leaving 11 bases between the germline ends. Germline lookup yields CDR1 SNHLY and CDR2 FYNNEI. CDR3 sequence: CASSVEGAGANVLTF. In DNA, the CDR3 is TGTGCCAGCAGTGTGGAAGGGGCCGGGGCCAACGTCCTGACTTTC.

This chain joins TRBV18 and TRBJ2-5; D unclear. Judging by the DNA end, TRBJ2-7 fits better; the J call may be wrong. This CDR3 has 14 amino acids. Germline-derived CDR1 and CDR2 are KGHSH and LQKENI. The CDR3 DNA follows: TGTGCCAGCTCAAAGGTCGGAAGCTCGAACGAGCAGTACTTC. This encodes CASSKVGSSNEQYF.

This clonotype has a handful of counts. A much larger clone lies one base from this, so it may be a read error. The genes are TRBV3-1 and TRBJ2-5, with 11 positions matching TRBD2. V lost 4 bases to trimming and J lost 11 bases; unmatched junction nucleotides: 12. From germline, CDR1 is LGHDT and CDR2 YNNKEL (reference sequence). The CDR3 spans 15 residues. In DNA form, the CDR3 reads TGTGCCAGCAGCCGACTAGCGGGGTTTCGGGATGAGCAGTACTTC. Translating gives CASSRLAGFRDEQYF.

This clonotype came up many times. This chain connects TRBV6-1 to TRBJ2-3; 8 nucleotides align to TRBD2. Germline loops: CDR1 MNHNS, CDR2 SASEGT. The CDR3 contains 15 residues. The V and J ends lost 6 bases and 3 bases, in that order; junction bases with no gene match: 8. CDR3 bases: TGTGCCAGCAGCCCCCGGGGCGGGAGGACAGATACGCAGTATTTT. The encoded protein is CASSPRGGRTDTQYF.

The chain has TRBV7-6 and TRBJ1-3; D not resolved. V was pared by 1 base and J by 0 bases, with 16 bases between. In germline, CDR1 is SGHVS, CDR2 FNYEAQ. The CDR3 covers 18 residues. The CDR3 loop reads CASSLVGPEGYSGNTIYF. DNA of the CDR3: TGTGCCAGCAGCTTAGTGGGCCCGGAGGGATACTCTGGAAACACCATATATTTT.

This clonotype was counted only a few times. CDR3 nucleotide sequence: TGTGCCAGCAGCTTAGCTCTTGTCCATGAGCAGTTCTTC. Residues: CASSLALVHEQFF. This chain links TRBV7-2 with TRBJ2-1; no clear D. Germline values: CDR1 SGHTA, CDR2 FQGNSA. Trimming stripped 0 bases from V and 8 bases from J, with 8 bases between. There are 13 residues in the CDR3.

This sequence joins TRBV6-6 and TRBJ2-7; D is ambiguous. Germline V gene sequence: CDR1 MNHNY, CDR2 SVGAGI (reference sequence). Between the trimmed V and J ends, which lost 7 bases and 0 bases, there was a span of 13 bases. This CDR3 has 14 residues. CDR3 nucleotide sequence: TGTGCCAGCATCGGCCGGGCGCCCTCCTACGAGCAGTACTTC. Encoded protein: CASIGRAPSYEQYF.

CDR3 nucleotide sequence: TGCAGTGCCCGCTATAGCGGGAGGTTCGGAGAGACCCAGTACTTC. Protein sequence: CSARYSGRFGETQYF. The gene calls are TRBV20-1 and TRBJ2-5; 10 bases align to TRBD2. This CDR3 spans 15 amino acids. CDR1 and CDR2 (germline): DFQATT, SNEGSKA (reference sequence). V gave up 6 bases and J gave up 4 bases; unmatched junction bases: 11.

The chain employs TRBV6-5 and TRBJ1-5, with D uncertain. Germline assignment: CDR1 MNHEY and CDR2 SVGAGI. V dropped 5 bases and J dropped 0 bases, with 11 bases sitting between them. This CDR3 contains 15 residues. CDR3 coding DNA: TGTGCCAGCAGTAGATATCCTTATAGCAATCAGCCCCAGCATTTT. It is translated as CASSRYPYSNQPQHF.

This clonotype was found a few times. This chain joins TRBV29-1 and TRBJ1-1; 7 nucleotides match TRBD1. The CDR3 has 14 amino acids. V shed 5 bases and J 4 bases; nucleotides not matched to a gene: 10. Germline CDR1 and CDR2: SQVTM and ANQGSEA. CDR3 region: CSVSHTGDGTEAFF. The CDR3 DNA is TGCAGCGTTTCCCATACAGGGGACGGCACTGAAGCTTTCTTT.

The count of this clonotype is one. This chain joins TRBV28 and TRBJ2-3, with D unresolved. The V and J ends lost 4 bases and 2 bases respectively, with 19 bases between them. Germline V lookup: CDR1 MDHEN, CDR2 SYDVKM. CDR3 size: 17 residues. DNA of the CDR3: TGTGCCAGCAGTTCTAATGGACGCAGACCACCCACAGATACGCAGTATTTT. It translates to CASSSNGRRPPTDTQYF.

This chain joins TRBV21-1 and TRBJ1-5; no check of the table's D call, TRBD1, against the DNA was made. TRBV21-1 has pseudogene status. The CDR3 spans 15 residues. CDR3 in DNA: TGTGCCAGCAGTGGGGGACAGGGCGTAGTTCAGCCCCAGCATTTT. This encodes CASSGGQGVVQPQHF.

This clonotype turned up a few times. The J gene is TRBJ2-7, the V gene TRBV12-3 or TRBV12-4; D is possibly TRBD1 or TRBD2 (5 bases each). The CDR3 contains 12 residues. The V gene lost 8 bases and the J gene lost 2 bases, with 10 bases spanning the gap. As DNA, the CDR3 is TGTGCCAGCGGGACGGAAGCCTACGAGCAGTACTTC. Its protein is CASGTEAYEQYF.

The chain recombines TRBV5-4 with TRBJ2-3; D is tentatively TRBD1 or TRBD2 (5 bases each). The CDR3 totals 16 residues. Per germline, CDR1 SGHNT and CDR2 YYREEE (reference sequence). Trimming took off 3 bases at V and 6 bases at J, with 20 bases between the two ends. The CDR3 region has the DNA TGTGCCAGCAGCTGGGGGTATAGTCGGGCCATGGATACGCAGTATTTT. This codes for CASSWGYSRAMDTQYF.

There are a few counts of this clonotype. A junction end diverges from the germline sequence, so it may reflect a read error. This sequence joins TRBV5-1 and TRBJ1-1, with a possible D match to TRBD1 (5 bases). The germline V gene has CDR1 SGHRS and CDR2 YFSETQ. The CDR3 runs 15 residues. CDR3 sequence reads: CASSLGGEMNAEAFF. The CDR3 coding sequence is TGCGCCAGCAGCTTGGGGGGGGAAATGAACGCTGAAGCTTTCTTT.

The CDR3 bases are TGTGCCAGCAGTCCCTCTTTGGGCGTCCACTCCTACGAGCAGTACTTC. Translated: CASSPSLGVHSYEQYF. The chain employs TRBV27 and TRBJ2-7; D is ambiguous. V lost 5 bases and J 0 bases, leaving 17 bases between the germline ends. The CDR3 is 16 residues long. CDR1 and CDR2 (germline): MNHEY, SMNVEV (reference sequence).

As to this clonotype: The junction departs from germline at one end; a sequencing error may be responsible. V gene TRBV7-2 combines with J gene TRBJ2-1; D perhaps matches TRBD2 (6 bases). Germline CDR1 SGHTA, CDR2 FQGNSA. The length of the CDR3 is 15 residues. DNA for the CDR3: TGTGCCAGCGGCTTTTCCGTCGGAGGGAGAGGTGAGCAGTTCTTC. This translates into CASGFSVGGRGEQFF. The variable domain in full, completed from reference TRBV7-2 and TRBJ2-1, reads GAGVSQSPSNKVTEKGKDVELRCDPISGHTALYWYRQSLGQGLEFLIYFQGNSAPDKSGLPSDRFSAERTGGSVSTLTIQRTQQEDSAVYLCASGFSVGGRGEQFFGPGTRLTVL.

This sequence joins TRBV5-1 and TRBJ2-3; 7 nucleotides agree with TRBD1. This CDR3 has 15 residues. CDR1 and CDR2 (germline): SGHRS, YFSETQ. J lost 4 bases, V lost 0 bases, and 5 bases had no gene match. The CDR3 reads CASSLEQGSADTQYF. CDR3 in DNA: TGCGCCAGCAGCTTGGAACAGGGGAGCGCAGATACGCAGTATTTT.

This chain connects TRBV7-8 to TRBJ1-2; D is undetermined. V was trimmed by 5 bases and J by 8 bases, leaving 15 bases between them. Germline lookup yields CDR1 SGHVS and CDR2 FQNEAQ. CDR3 length: 13 amino acids. The CDR3 is CASSRLPYNGYTF. DNA for the CDR3: TGTGCCAGCAGCCGTCTGCCCTATAACGGCTACACCTTC.

The rearrangement links TRBV12-3 or TRBV12-4 to TRBJ2-7, with D maybe TRBD1 (6 bases). The ends were cut back, 5 bases at V and 9 bases at J, with 20 bases in the middle. The length of the CDR3 is 14 residues. The CDR3 region has the DNA TGTGCCAGCAGTCATCAGACAGGAAAGCGAGGGCAGTACTTC. This encodes CASSHQTGKRGQYF.

Comment on this clonotype: The DNA is left out, because the CDR3 cannot be placed on it with certainty; the CDR3 is given as TCRdb lists it. The chain combines TRBV27 with TRBJ2-5. CDR1 is MNHEY, CDR2 SMNVEV, per germline (reference sequence). A total of 12 residues make up the CDR3, ends included. CDR3 amino acids: CASSTSINEQYF.

Notes on this clonotype: One junction end disagrees with the germline gene, perhaps due to a read error. The rearrangement joins TRBV28 to TRBJ1-5, with 7 bases that match TRBD1. From germline, CDR1 is MDHEN and CDR2 SYDVKM. This CDR3 comprises 16 residues. The CDR3 DNA follows: TGTGCCAGCGGCTCCATCCCGGGACAGCTTTATCAGCCCCAGAATTTT. Amino acid sequence: CASGSIPGQLYQPQNF.